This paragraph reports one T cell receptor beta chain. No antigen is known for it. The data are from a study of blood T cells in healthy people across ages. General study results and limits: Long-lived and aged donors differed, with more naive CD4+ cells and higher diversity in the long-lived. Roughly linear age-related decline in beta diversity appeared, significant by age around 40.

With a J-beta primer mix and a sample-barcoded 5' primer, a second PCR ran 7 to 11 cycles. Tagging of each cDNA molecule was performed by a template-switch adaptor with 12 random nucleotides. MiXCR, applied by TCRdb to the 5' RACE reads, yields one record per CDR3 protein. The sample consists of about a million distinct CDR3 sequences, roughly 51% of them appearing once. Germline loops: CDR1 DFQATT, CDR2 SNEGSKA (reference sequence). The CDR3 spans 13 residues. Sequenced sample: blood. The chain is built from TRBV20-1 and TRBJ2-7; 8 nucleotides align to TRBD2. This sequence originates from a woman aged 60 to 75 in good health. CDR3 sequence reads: CSRTSGLDNEQYF. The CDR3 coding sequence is TGCAGCCGTACATCGGGACTAGACAACGAGCAGTACTTC.